This T cell receptor (beta chain) was documented in a study of T cells after yellow fever vaccination (dated by TCRdb to the late 2010s). Background on the whole study: The SMART-Seq v4 Ultra Low Input RNA kit was used to prepare libraries from fractions with low cell numbers. Bulk TCR alpha and beta repertoires were sequenced longitudinally to track T-cell clones before and after primary and booster YFV17D yellow fever vaccination. Two healthy male donors, one aged 18 to 30 and one aged 30 to 39 years, were included in the cohort. Blood was drawn at multiple timepoints before and after primary and secondary immunization, with bulk PBMC replicates and cell subsets isolated.

TCR cDNA was synthesized by 5'RACE template switching, through which a universal primer site and unique molecular identifiers were introduced. Priming for cDNA synthesis came from both the TCR alpha and TCR beta constant segments. Libraries were amplified in two PCR steps, with sample barcodes and sequencing adapters added in the second step. Libraries were sequenced on Illumina HiSeq 2500 (2x100 bp) or NovaSeq (2x150 bp). The authors' analysis ran thus. MIGEC was used to demultiplex reads and collapse the reads into UMI consensus sequences, and MiXCR was used for V(D)J alignment. Clonotypes responding to the vaccine were identified with edgeR on replicate PBMC samples, with the criteria of FDR below 0.01 and a log2 fold change above 5 up to day 15. CD4 or CD8 identity was assigned to each bulk clonotype according to whether the clonotype was present at higher abundance in the sequenced CD4 repertoire or the sequenced CD8 repertoire. TCRdb applied fastp at Q25 and MiXCR to the public reads, then kept only in-frame beta chains. When rows share a CDR3 protein, they turn into one entry using the most common DNA and genes. These V and J calls are TCRdb output, not the study's own analysis. For this sample there are 500,000 to 650,000 distinct CDR3 sequences; about 17% appear just once. About 18% of the sample belongs to the ten largest clones.

This clonotype turned up a few times. No antigen is known for it. There are no base qualities to consult, and no much larger clone falls within one base. V gives up 6 bases and J gives up 7 bases, and the segment between their germline ends measures 13 bases. From the cysteine through the phenylalanine, the CDR3 covers 14 amino acids. Here the CDR3 DNA is all that survives: 42 bases in frame from base 1. Looking up the germline V gene (reference sequence) yields CDR1 SEHNR and CDR2 FQNEAQ. Summary of the overall study and its limitations: FACS-sorted repertoires could contain abundant contaminating clonotypes from the bulk population, so computational filtering was required. Because the study included only a couple of donors, the extent to which the findings can be generalized is limited. Most clones expanded after primary vaccination were re-detected after the booster (96% of CD4 and approximately 88% of CD8), suggesting broad memory maintenance. Compared with the primary T-cell response, the secondary T-cell response was faster but weaker, reaching its peak on day 5 rather than on day 15. A small fraction of clonotypes appeared in both the CD4 and CD8 compartments, likely as a result of convergent recombination.

The sample's treatment or condition label is to be understood as: live attenuated yellow fever vaccine strain. Two biological replicates of bulk PBMCs were collected at each blood-draw timepoint. PBMCs were isolated from peripheral blood using a standard Ficoll-Paque protocol. TriZol was used to extract RNA from bulk PBMCs, from CD4 and CD8 fractions, and from dextramer-positive and dextramer-negative fractions. This receptor was identified in a man younger than 35 who received the YFV17D yellow fever vaccine. The V and J genes are TRBV7-9 and TRBJ1-6, with TRBD1 tentatively as D gene (5 bases match). The source was PBMCs, collected 5 days after the first yellow fever vaccination. The CDR3 in this case is CASRDSQLNSPLHF. The sequenced DNA is TGTGCCAGCAGAGACAGCCAGCTAAATTCACCCCTCCACTTT.